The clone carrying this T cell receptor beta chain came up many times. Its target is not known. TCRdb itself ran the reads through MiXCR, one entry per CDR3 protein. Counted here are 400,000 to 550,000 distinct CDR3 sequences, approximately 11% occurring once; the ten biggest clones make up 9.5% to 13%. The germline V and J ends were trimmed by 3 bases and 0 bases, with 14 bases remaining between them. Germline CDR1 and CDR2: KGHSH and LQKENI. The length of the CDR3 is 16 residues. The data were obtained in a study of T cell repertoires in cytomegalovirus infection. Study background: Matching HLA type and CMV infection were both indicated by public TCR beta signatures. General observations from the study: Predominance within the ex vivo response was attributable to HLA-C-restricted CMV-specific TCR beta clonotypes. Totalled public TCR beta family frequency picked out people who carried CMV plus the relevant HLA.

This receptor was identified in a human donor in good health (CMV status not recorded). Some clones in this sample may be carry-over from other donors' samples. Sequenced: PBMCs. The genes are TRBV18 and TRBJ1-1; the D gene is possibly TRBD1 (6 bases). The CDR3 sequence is CASSPVQGSMNTEAFF. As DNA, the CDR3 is TGTGCCAGCTCACCCGTACAGGGTTCCATGAACACTGAAGCTTTCTTT.